Following are 17 T cell receptor beta chains from one sample sequenced in a study of T cells in localized non-small cell lung cancer. The method was immunoSEQ multiplex PCR; TCRdb's version includes in-frame clones alone and lacks a portion of them. The data contain 35,000 to 45,000 clones, more than 90% of them singletons. Sequenced material: peripheral blood, taken before any cancer treatment. The receptors were gathered from a female donor older than 55 with stage I lung adenocarcinoma.

The V call is TRBV5-1, the J call TRBJ2-2; 7 bases are a match to TRBD2. There are 15 residues in the CDR3. V dropped 0 bases and J dropped 4; count of bases not matched to a gene: 3. Germline CDR1 is SGHRS and CDR2 is YFSETQ. The CDR3 DNA sequence: TGCGCCAGCAGCTTGGGTCTAGCGGTCACCGGGGAGCTGTTTTTT. This gives the protein CASSLGLAVTGELFF.

The genes are TRBV6-6 and TRBJ1-5, with unresolved D. V lost 2 bases and J 0 bases, leaving 5 bases between the germline ends. The CDR3 spans 14 residues. The germline V gene has CDR1 MNHNY and CDR2 SVGAGI (reference sequence). The CDR3 loop reads CASSYVASNQPQHF. In DNA form, the CDR3 reads TGTGCCAGCAGTTACGTCGCTAGCAATCAGCCCCAGCATTTT.

The chain couples TRBV7-2 to TRBJ1-1, with a weak D call TRBD1 (6 bases). This CDR3 comprises 15 residues. V lost 5 bases and J lost 4, with 17 bases in between. CDR1 and CDR2 from the germline V gene are SGHTA and FQGNSA. As DNA, the CDR3 is TGTGCCAGCAGCCCCTATGGCAGGGGAGGCACTGAAGCTTTCTTT. It translates to CASSPYGRGGTEAFF. Full variable domain (remainder filled in from reference TRBV7-2 and TRBJ1-1): GAGVSQSPSNKVTEKGKDVELRCDPISGHTALYWYRQSLGQGLEFLIYFQGNSAPDKSGLPSDRFSAERTGGSVSTLTIQRTQQEDSAVYLCASSPYGRGGTEAFFGQGTRLTVV.

In this sample, this clone turned up once. V usage is TRBV19 and J usage is TRBJ1-3, with D unresolved. CDR1 is LNHDA and CDR2 is SQIVND in the germline V gene (reference sequence). With 0 bases removed from V and 2 bases from J, the gap between germline ends came to 17 bases. The CDR3 covers 18 residues. The CDR3 spells CASSIDGSSGGAGNTIYF. Here the CDR3 DNA reads TGTGCCAGTAGTATAGATGGTTCATCGGGAGGCGCTGGAAACACCATATATTTT.

This clone was seen only a few times. The chain joins TRBV6-5 to TRBJ1-6; D is perhaps TRBD1 (5 bases). This CDR3 contains 14 residues. V was trimmed by 2 bases and J by 10 bases, leaving 12 bases between them. Germline V gene lookup returns CDR1 MNHEY and CDR2 SVGAGI. CDR3 sequence (DNA): TGTGCCAGCAGTTACGAGGGAAGGGGCTCACCCCTCCACTTT. This gives the protein CASSYEGRGSPLHF.

The chain employs TRBV7-2 and TRBJ2-3; TRBD1 or TRBD2 may be the D gene (5 bases each). CDR3 length: 14 residues. Germline loops: CDR1 SGHTA, CDR2 FQGNSA. V lost 3 bases, J lost 0 bases, and 7 bases lay in between. The CDR3 loop reads CASSFGASTDTQYF. The CDR3 DNA is TGTGCCAGCAGCTTCGGGGCTAGCACAGATACGCAGTATTTT.

This clone was recorded once. This chain links TRBV7-9 with TRBJ2-1; D is ambiguous. From germline, CDR1 is SEHNR and CDR2 FQNEAQ (reference sequence). The germline V and J ends were trimmed by 4 bases and 4 bases, with 14 bases remaining between them. There are 15 residues in the CDR3. The CDR3 here is CASSSPWGSYNEQFF. Here the CDR3 DNA reads TGTGCCAGCAGCTCCCCTTGGGGATCGTACAATGAGCAGTTCTTC.

The CDR3 DNA is TGTGCCAGTAGTATCCTTACGGGGGGTCAAAACATTCAGTACTTC. Amino acids: CASSILTGGQNIQYF. The rearrangement joins TRBV19 to TRBJ2-4; 7 bases align to TRBD2. Per the germline V gene, CDR1 is LNHDA and CDR2 is SQIVND (reference sequence). The CDR3 covers 15 residues. The ends lost 3 bases at V and 5 bases at J; junction bases unmatched: 7.

The rearrangement uses TRBV28 and TRBJ1-2; 9 bases map to TRBD1. Per the germline V gene, CDR1 is MDHEN and CDR2 is SYDVKM. The CDR3 loop spans 14 amino acids. V shed 2 bases and J 4 bases; nucleotides not matched to a gene: 2. The CDR3 bases are TGTGCCAGCAGTTTAGGGACAGGGTCCTATGGCTACACCTTC. It specifies CASSLGTGSYGYTF.

The genes are TRBV28 and TRBJ2-7, with a weak D call TRBD2 (6 bases). CDR3 length: 13 residues. V was trimmed by 6 bases and J by 10 bases, leaving 19 bases between them. The germline CDR1 and CDR2 sequences are MDHEN and SYDVKM. The CDR3 sequence: CASSYTQGGEQYV. The CDR3 DNA reads as TGTGCCAGCAGCTATACTCAGGGCGGGGAACAGTACGTC.

The V gene is TRBV5-1, the J gene TRBJ2-5, with a possible D match to TRBD2 (6 bases). Trimming shortened V by 4 bases and J by 4 bases, and 17 bases separated the two germline ends. Germline V gives CDR1 SGHRS, CDR2 YFSETQ. CDR3 length equals 15 residues. The DNA of the CDR3 is TGCGCCAGCAGCCCCGGGGTGAGGGGAGGAGAGACCCAGTACTTC. The encoded protein is CASSPGVRGGETQYF. The entire variable domain, with the rest obtained from reference TRBV5-1 and TRBJ2-5, is as follows: KAGVTQTPRYLIKTRGQQVTLSCSPISGHRSVSWYQQTPGQGLQFLFEYFSETQRNKGNFPGRFSGRQFSNSRSEMNVSTLELGDSALYLCASSPGVRGGETQYFGPGTRLLVL.

The gene calls are TRBV19 and TRBJ1-4; TRBD1 is a possible D gene (6 bases). Trimming pared 8 bases from V and 11 bases from J, leaving 18 bases between. Per germline, CDR1 LNHDA and CDR2 SQIVND (reference sequence). The length of the CDR3 is 13 residues. CDR3 nucleotides: TGTGCCAGTGGCGGCCCTCCGAGGGGGAAACTGTTTTTT. Translation gives CASGGPPRGKLFF. Combining the CDR3 with reference TRBV19 and TRBJ1-4 gives the whole variable domain DGGITQSPKYLFRKEGQNVTLSCEQNLNHDAMYWYRQDPGQGLRLIYYSQIVNDFQKGDIAEGYSVSREKKESFPLTVTSAQKNPTAFYLCASGGPPRGKLFFGSGTQLSVL.

This clone appeared once. The chain couples TRBV10-3 to TRBJ2-7, with a possible D match to TRBD1 (6 bases). Germline lookup yields CDR1 ENHRY and CDR2 SYGVKD. With 3 bases removed from V and 5 bases from J, the gap between germline ends came to 8 bases. The CDR3 spans 12 residues. CDR3 in DNA: TGTGCCATCAGTGAACAGGGAAACGAGCAGTACGTC. Protein product: CAISEQGNEQYV.

The chain employs TRBV18 and TRBJ2-4; the match to TRBD2 covers 8 bases. This CDR3 comprises 15 residues. The germline V gene encodes CDR1 KGHSH and CDR2 LQKENI. V shed 2 bases, J shed 2 bases, and the junction held 2 bases outside the gene matches. The CDR3 DNA is TGTGCCAGCTCACCAACGGGAGGGACCAAAAACATTCAGTACTTC. Amino acid sequence: CASSPTGGTKNIQYF.

The chain uses TRBV5-1 and TRBJ1-1; D possibly corresponds to TRBD1 (6 bases). The CDR3 has 14 amino acids. Germline CDR1 SGHRS, CDR2 YFSETQ. The V and J ends lost 4 bases and 2 bases respectively, with 12 bases between them. The CDR3 coding sequence is TGCGCCAGCAGCCCCGGGGGGCCTAACACTGAAGCTTTCTTT. Residues: CASSPGGPNTEAFF.

The genes are TRBV5-6 and TRBJ1-6, with D hard to call. V lost 5 bases and J 9 bases, leaving 9 bases between the germline ends. The germline CDR1 and CDR2 sequences are SGHDT and YYEEEE. The CDR3 extends over 12 amino acids. The CDR3 sequence is CASSHRASPLHF. The CDR3 DNA follows: TGTGCCAGCAGTCACCGGGCTTCACCCCTCCACTTT.

This sequence joins TRBV5-1 and TRBJ1-1, with no clear D. The CDR3 is 11 amino acids. Trimming cost V 0 bases and J 4 bases, with 1 base left between them. Germline lookup yields CDR1 SGHRS and CDR2 YFSETQ. Here the CDR3 DNA reads TGCGCCAGCAGCTTGGGCACTGAAGCTTTCTTT. Protein: CASSLGTEAFF. The full variable domain, its missing parts supplied by reference TRBV5-1 and TRBJ1-1, is KAGVTQTPRYLIKTRGQQVTLSCSPISGHRSVSWYQQTPGQGLQFLFEYFSETQRNKGNFPGRFSGRQFSNSRSEMNVSTLELGDSALYLCASSLGTEAFFGQGTRLTVV.